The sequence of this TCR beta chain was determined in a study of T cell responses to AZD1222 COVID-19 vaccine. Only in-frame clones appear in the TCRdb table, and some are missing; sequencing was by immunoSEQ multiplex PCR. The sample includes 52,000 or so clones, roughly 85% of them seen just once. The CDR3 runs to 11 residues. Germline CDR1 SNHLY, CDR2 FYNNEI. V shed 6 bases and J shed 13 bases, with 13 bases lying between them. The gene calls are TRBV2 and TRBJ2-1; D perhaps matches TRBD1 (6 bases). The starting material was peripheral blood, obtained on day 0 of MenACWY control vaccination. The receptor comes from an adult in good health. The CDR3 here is CASSLRQDQFF. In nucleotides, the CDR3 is TGTGCCAGCAGCCTTCGACAGGATCAGTTCTTC.